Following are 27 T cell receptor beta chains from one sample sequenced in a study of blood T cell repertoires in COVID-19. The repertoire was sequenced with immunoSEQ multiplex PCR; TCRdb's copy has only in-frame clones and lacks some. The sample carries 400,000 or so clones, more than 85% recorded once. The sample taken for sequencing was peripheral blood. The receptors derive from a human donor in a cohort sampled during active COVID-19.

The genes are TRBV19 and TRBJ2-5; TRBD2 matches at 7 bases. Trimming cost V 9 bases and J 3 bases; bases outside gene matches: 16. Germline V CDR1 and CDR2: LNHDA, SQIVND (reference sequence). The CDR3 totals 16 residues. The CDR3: CASSTRAGRGEETQYF. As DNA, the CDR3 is TGTGCCAGCTCTACGAGAGCGGGCCGGGGGGAAGAGACCCAGTACTTC. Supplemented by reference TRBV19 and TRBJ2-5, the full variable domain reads DGGITQSPKYLFRKEGQNVTLSCEQNLNHDAMYWYRQDPGQGLRLIYYSQIVNDFQKGDIAEGYSVSREKKESFPLTVTSAQKNPTAFYLCASSTRAGRGEETQYFGPGTRLLVL.

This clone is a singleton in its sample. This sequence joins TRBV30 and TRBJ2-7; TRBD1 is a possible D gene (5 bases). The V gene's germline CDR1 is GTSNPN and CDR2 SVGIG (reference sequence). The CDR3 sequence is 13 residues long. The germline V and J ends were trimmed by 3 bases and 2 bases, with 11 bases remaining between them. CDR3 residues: CAWRVLGPYEQYF. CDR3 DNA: TGTGCCTGGAGGGTACTGGGGCCCTACGAGCAGTACTTC.

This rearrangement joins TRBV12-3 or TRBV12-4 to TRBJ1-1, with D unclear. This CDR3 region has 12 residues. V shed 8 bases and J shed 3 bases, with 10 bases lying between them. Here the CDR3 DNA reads TGTGCCAGCTCCCAACAATACACTGAAGCTTTCTTT. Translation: CASSQQYTEAFF.

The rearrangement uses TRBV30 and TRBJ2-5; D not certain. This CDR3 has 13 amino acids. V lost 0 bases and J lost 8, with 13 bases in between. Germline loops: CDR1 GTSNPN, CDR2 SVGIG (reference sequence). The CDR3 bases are TGTGCCTGGAGTGTATCCCAGCGAGGAACCCAGTACTTC. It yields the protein CAWSVSQRGTQYF.

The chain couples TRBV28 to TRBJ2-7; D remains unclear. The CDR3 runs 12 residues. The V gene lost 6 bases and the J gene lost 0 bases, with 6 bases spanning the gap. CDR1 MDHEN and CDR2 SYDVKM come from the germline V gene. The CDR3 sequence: CASRPSSYEQYF. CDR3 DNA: TGTGCCAGCAGACCGAGCTCCTACGAGCAGTACTTC.

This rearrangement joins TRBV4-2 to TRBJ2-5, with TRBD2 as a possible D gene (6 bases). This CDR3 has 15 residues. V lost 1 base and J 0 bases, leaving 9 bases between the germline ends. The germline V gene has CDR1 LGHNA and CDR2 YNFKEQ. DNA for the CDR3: TGTGCCAGCAGCCAAGGACGGGACTACCAAGAGACCCAGTACTTC. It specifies CASSQGRDYQETQYF.

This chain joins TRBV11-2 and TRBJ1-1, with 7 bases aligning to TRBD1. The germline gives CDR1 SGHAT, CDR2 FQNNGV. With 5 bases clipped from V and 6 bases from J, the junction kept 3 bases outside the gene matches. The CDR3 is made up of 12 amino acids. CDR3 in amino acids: CASSQGTAEAFF. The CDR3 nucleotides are TGTGCCAGCAGCCAAGGGACAGCTGAAGCTTTCTTT. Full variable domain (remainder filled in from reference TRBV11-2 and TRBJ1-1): EAGVAQSPRYKIIEKRQSVAFWCNPISGHATLYWYQQILGQGPKLLIQFQNNGVVDDSQLPKDRFSAERLKGVDSTLKIQPAKLEDSAVYLCASSQGTAEAFFGQGTRLTVV.

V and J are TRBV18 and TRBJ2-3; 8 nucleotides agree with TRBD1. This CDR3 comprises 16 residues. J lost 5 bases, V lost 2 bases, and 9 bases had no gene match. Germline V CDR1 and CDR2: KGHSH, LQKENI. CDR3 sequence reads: CASSPARTGIRDTQYF. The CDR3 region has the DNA TGTGCCAGCTCACCAGCGAGGACAGGGATTCGAGATACGCAGTATTTT.

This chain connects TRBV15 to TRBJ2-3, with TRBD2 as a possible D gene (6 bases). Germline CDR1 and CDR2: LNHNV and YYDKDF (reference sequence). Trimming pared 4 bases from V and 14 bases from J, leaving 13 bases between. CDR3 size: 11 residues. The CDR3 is CATSKPGVRYF. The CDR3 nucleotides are TGTGCCACCAGCAAGCCGGGAGTTCGGTATTTT.

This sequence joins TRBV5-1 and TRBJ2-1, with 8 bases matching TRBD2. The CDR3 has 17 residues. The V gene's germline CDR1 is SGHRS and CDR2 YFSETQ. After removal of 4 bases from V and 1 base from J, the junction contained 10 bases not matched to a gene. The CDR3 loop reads CASSRGAGGNSYNEQFF. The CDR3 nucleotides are TGCGCCAGCAGCCGAGGGGCGGGAGGTAATTCCTACAATGAGCAGTTCTTC. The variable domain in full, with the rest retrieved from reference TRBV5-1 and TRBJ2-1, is KAGVTQTPRYLIKTRGQQVTLSCSPISGHRSVSWYQQTPGQGLQFLFEYFSETQRNKGNFPGRFSGRQFSNSRSEMNVSTLELGDSALYLCASSRGAGGNSYNEQFFGPGTRLTVL.

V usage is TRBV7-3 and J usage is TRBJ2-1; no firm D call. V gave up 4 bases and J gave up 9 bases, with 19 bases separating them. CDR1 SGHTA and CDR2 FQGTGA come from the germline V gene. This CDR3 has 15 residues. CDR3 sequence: CASSWRAGSLGEQFF. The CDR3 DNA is TGTGCCAGCAGCTGGCGTGCAGGTTCCTTGGGTGAGCAGTTCTTC.

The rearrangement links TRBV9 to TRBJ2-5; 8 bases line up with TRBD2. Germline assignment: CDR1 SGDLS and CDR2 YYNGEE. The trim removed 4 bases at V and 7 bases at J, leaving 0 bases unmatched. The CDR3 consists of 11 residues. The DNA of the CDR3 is TGTGCCAGCAGCACTAGCGGGACCCAGTACTTC. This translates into CASSTSGTQYF. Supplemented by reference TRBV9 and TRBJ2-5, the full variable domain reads DSGVTQTPKHLITATGQRVTLRCSPRSGDLSVYWYQQSLDQGLQFLIQYYNGEERAKGNILERFSAQQFPDLHSELNLSSLELGDSALYFCASSTSGTQYFGPGTRLLVL.

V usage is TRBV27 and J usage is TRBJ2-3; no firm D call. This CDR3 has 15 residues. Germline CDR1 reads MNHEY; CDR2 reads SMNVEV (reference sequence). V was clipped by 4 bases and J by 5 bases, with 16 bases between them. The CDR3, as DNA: TGTGCCAGCAGTTATAGGAACAGCCTGATAGATACGCAGTATTTT. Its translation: CASSYRNSLIDTQYF.

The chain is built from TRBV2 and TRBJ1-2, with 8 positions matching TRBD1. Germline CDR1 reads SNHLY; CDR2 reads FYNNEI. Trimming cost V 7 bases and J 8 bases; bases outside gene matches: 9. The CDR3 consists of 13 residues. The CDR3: CASNRRTGNGYTF. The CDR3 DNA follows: TGTGCCAGCAACCGCCGGACAGGGAACGGCTACACCTTC. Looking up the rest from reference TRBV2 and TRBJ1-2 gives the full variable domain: EPEVTQTPSHQVTQMGQEVILRCVPISNHLYFYWYRQILGQKVEFLVSFYNNEISEKSEIFDDQFSVERPDGSNFTLKIRSTKLEDSAMYFCASNRRTGNGYTFGSGTRLTVV.

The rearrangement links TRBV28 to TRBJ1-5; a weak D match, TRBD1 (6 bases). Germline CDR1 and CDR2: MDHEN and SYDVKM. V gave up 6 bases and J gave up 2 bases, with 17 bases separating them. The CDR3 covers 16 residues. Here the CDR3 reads CASRESGGQGNQPQHF. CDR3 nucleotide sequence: TGTGCCAGCAGGGAATCGGGGGGCCAGGGCAATCAGCCCCAGCATTTT.

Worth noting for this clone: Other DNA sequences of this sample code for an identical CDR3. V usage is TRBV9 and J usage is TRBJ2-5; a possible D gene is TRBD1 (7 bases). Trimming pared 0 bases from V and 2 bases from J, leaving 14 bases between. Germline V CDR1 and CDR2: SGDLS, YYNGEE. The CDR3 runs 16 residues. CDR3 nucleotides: TGTGCCAGCAGCGTAGGGGCAGGGGGGTTACAAGAGACCCAGTACTTC. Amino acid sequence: CASSVGAGGLQETQYF.

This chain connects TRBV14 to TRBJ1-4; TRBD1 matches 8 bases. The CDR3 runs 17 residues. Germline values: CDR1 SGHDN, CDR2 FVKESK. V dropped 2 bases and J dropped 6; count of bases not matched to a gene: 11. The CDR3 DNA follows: TGTGCCAGCAGCCAATCCACCTGGACAGGGAAAGATGAAAAACTGTTTTTT. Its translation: CASSQSTWTGKDEKLFF.

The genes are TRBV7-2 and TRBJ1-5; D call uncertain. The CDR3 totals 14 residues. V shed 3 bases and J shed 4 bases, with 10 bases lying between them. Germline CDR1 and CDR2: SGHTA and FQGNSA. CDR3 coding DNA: TGTGCCAGCAGCTTCGCCCGGGGAAATCAGCCCCAGCATTTT. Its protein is CASSFARGNQPQHF.

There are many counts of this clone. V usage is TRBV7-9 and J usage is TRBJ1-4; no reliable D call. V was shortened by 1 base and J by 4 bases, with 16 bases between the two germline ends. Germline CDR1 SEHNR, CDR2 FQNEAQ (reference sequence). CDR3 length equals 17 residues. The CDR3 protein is CASSLGWADKFNEKLFF. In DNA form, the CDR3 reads TGTGCCAGCAGCTTAGGGTGGGCCGACAAGTTTAATGAAAAACTGTTTTTT.

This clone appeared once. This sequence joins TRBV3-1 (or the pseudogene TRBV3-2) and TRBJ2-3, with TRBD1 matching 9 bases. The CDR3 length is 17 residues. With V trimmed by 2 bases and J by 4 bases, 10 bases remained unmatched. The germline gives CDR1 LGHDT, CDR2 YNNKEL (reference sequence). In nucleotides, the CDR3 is TGTGCCAGCAGCCAACGGGACAGGGCCATGGGATCAGATACGCAGTATTTT. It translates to CASSQRDRAMGSDTQYF.

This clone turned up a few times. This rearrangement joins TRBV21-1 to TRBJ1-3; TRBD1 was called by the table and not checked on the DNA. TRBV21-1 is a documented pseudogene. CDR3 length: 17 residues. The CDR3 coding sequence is TGTGCCAGCACCTTAACCGGGACAGGGAACTCTGGAAACACCATATATTTT. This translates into CASTLTGTGNSGNTIYF.

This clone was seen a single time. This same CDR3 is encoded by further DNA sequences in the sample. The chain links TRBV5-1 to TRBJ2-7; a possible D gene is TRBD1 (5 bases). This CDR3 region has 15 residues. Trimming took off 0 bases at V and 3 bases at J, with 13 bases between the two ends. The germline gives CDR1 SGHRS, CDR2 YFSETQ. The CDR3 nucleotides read TGCGCCAGCAGCTTGGCCGGCGGTCAGGGCTACGAGCAGTACTTC. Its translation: CASSLAGGQGYEQYF.

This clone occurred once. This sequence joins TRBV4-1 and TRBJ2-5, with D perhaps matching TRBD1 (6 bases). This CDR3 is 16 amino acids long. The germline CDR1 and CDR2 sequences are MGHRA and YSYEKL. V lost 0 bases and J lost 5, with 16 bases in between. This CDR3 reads CASSQEYSRGWETQYF. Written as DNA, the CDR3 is TGCGCCAGCAGCCAAGAGTACTCCAGGGGTTGGGAGACCCAGTACTTC.

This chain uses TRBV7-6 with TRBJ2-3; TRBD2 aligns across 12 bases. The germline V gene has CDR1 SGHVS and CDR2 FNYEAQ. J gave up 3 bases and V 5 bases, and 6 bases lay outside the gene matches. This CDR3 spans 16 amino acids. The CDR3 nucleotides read TGTGCCAGCAGCCCGCGACTAGCGGGAGTGACAGATACGCAGTATTTT. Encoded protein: CASSPRLAGVTDTQYF.

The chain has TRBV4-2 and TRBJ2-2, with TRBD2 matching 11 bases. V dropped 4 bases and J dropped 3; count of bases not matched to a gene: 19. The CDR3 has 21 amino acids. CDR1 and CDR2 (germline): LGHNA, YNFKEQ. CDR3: CASSPIAGGPRDASYTGELFF. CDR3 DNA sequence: TGTGCCAGCAGCCCCATAGCGGGAGGGCCGAGAGATGCTTCTTACACCGGGGAGCTGTTTTTT.

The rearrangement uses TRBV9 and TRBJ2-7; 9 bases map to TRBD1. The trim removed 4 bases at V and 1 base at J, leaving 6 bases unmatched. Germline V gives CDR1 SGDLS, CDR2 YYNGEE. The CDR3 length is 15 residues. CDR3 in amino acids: CASSTGTGHSYEQYF. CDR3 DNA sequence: TGTGCCAGCAGCACAGGGACAGGGCATTCCTACGAGCAGTACTTC.

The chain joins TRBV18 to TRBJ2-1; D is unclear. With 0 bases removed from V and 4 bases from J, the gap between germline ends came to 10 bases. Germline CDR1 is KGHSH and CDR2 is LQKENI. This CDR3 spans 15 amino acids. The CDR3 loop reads CASSPPYSNYNEQFF. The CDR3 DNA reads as TGTGCCAGCTCACCACCGTATAGTAATTACAATGAGCAGTTCTTC.